The 4 T cell receptor beta chains presented below share a single source sample, sequenced in a study of CD8 T cells in Susac syndrome. RNA amounts of roughly 0.5 to 1 ug underwent reverse transcription with random hexamers. TCRdb re-derived calls from the immunoSEQ multiplex PCR reads in MiXCR, one entry per CDR3 protein. The table records roughly 200,000 distinct CDR3 sequences, about 95% of them present only once. Sequencing used CD8+ T cells from PBMCs. Receptor source: a human donor with multiple sclerosis.

This chain uses TRBV4-1 with TRBJ2-7; TRBD1 might be the D (5 bases). The CDR3 has 16 residues. Trimming removed 0 bases at V and 3 bases at J, with 15 bases between. In germline, CDR1 is MGHRA, CDR2 YSYEKL. The CDR3 loop is CASSQDGQGELYEQYF. The DNA for the CDR3 is TGCGCCAGCAGCCAAGATGGCCAGGGTGAACTCTACGAGCAGTACTTC.

The chain links TRBV5-1 to TRBJ2-7; unclear D gene. Per the germline V gene, CDR1 is SGHRS and CDR2 is YFSETQ. The CDR3 totals 13 residues. V lost 2 bases and J 3 bases, leaving 9 bases between the germline ends. CDR3 loop: CASSLTHGYEQYF. The CDR3 nucleotides read TGCGCCAGCAGCTTAACTCACGGCTACGAGCAGTACTTC.

The chain combines TRBV5-1 with TRBJ1-1, with D unresolved. Trimming cost V 4 bases and J 8 bases, with 18 bases left between them. The CDR3 contains 14 residues. CDR1 SGHRS and CDR2 YFSETQ come from the germline V gene. The CDR3 DNA reads TGCGCCAGCAGCCCGCGATCCGGCATAAGGGAAGCTTTCTTT. Translated: CASSPRSGIREAFF.

This chain uses TRBV19 with TRBJ2-1; TRBD2 is a possible D gene (5 bases). This CDR3 has 11 residues. Germline CDR1 reads LNHDA; CDR2 reads SQIVND (reference sequence). V lost 9 bases to trimming and J lost 15 bases, with 18 bases between them. CDR3 in DNA: TGTGCCAGCCAGAGGGCCGAACTGGGGTTCTTC. It specifies CASQRAELGFF.